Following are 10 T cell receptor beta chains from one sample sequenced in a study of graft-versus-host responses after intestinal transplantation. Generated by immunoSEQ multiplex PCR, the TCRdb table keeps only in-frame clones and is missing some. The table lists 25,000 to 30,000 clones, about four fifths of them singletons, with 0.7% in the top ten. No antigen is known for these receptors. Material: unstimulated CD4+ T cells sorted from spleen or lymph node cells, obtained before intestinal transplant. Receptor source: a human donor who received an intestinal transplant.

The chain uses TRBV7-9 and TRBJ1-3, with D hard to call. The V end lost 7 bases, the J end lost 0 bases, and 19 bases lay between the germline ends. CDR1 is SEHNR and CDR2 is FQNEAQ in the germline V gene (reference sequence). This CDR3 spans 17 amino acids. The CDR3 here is CASIGDGRFSSGNTIYF. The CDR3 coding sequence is TGTGCCAGCATCGGAGACGGCAGGTTCAGCTCTGGAAACACCATATATTTT.

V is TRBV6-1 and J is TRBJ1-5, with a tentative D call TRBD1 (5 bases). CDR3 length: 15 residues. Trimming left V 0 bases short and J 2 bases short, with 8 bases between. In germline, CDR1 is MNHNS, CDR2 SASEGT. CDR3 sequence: CASSEAGGGNQPQHF. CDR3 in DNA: TGTGCCAGCAGTGAAGCGGGGGGGGGCAATCAGCCCCAGCATTTT.

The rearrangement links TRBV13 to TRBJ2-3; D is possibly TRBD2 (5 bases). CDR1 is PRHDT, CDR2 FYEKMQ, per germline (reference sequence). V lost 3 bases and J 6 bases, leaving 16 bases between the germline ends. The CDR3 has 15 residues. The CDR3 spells CASSFPAGPSDTQYF. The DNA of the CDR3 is TGTGCCAGCAGCTTCCCTGCGGGCCCCTCCGATACGCAGTATTTT.

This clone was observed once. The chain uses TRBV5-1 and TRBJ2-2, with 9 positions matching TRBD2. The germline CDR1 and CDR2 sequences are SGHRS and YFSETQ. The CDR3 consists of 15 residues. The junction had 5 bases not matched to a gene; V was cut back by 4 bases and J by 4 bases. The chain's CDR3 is CASSVAGVRTGELFF. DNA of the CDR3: TGCGCCAGCAGCGTAGCGGGAGTCCGCACCGGGGAGCTGTTTTTT.

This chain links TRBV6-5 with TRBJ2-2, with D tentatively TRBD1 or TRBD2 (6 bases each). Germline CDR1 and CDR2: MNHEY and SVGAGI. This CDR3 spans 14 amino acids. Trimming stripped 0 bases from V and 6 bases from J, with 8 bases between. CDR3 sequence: CASSYSRGPGELFF. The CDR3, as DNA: TGTGCCAGCAGTTACTCTCGGGGGCCCGGGGAGCTGTTTTTT.

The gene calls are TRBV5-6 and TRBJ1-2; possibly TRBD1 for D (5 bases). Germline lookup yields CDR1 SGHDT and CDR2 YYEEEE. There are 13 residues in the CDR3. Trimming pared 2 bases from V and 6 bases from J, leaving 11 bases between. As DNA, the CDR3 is TGTGCCAGCAGCTTTTATGGGACTCATGGCTACACCTTC. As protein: CASSFYGTHGYTF. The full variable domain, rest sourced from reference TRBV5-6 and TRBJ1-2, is DAGVTQSPTHLIKTRGQQVTLRCSPKSGHDTVSWYQQALGQGPQFIFQYYEEEERQRGNFPDRFSGHQFPNYSSELNVNALLLGDSALYLCASSFYGTHGYTFGSGTRLTVV.

CDR3 region: CASSDRTGNTEAFF. Written as DNA, the CDR3 is TGTGCCAGCAGCGACCGGACAGGGAACACTGAAGCTTTCTTT. The chain is built from TRBV2 and TRBJ1-1; 7 bases are a match to TRBD1. Germline V CDR1 and CDR2: SNHLY, FYNNEI. The CDR3 contains 14 residues. V trimming: 6 bases; J trimming: 1 base; junction bases outside the gene matches: 5.

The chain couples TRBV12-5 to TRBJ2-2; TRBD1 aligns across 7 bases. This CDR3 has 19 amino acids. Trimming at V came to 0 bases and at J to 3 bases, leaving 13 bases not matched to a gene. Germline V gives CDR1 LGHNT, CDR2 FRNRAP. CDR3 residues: CASGLVRDRLPGDTGELFF. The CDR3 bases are TGTGCTAGTGGTTTGGTTCGGGACAGACTCCCCGGGGACACCGGGGAGCTGTTTTTT.

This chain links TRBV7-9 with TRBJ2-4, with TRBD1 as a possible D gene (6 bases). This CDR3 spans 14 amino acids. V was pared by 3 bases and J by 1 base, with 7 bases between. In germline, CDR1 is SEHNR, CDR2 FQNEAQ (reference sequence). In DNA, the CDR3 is TGTGCCAGCAGCTTTGGACAGGCCAAAAACATTCAGTACTTC. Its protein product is CASSFGQAKNIQYF.

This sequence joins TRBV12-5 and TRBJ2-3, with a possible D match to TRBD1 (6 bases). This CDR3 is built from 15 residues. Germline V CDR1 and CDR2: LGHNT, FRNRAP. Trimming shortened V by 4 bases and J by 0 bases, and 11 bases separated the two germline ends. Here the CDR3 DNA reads TGTGCTAGTGGTTCAGGGGAGACTAGCACAGATACGCAGTATTTT. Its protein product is CASGSGETSTDTQYF.